Following are 21 T cell receptor beta chains from one sample sequenced in a study of cytomegalovirus exposure and HLA in healthy donors. The PCR contained 60 Vbeta and 13 Jbeta primers. TCRdb's table, derived via immunoSEQ multiplex PCR, lists solely in-frame clones and lacks some. The data contain some 110,000 clones, around three quarters of them singletons. The sequenced sample was PBMCs. The receptors stem from a woman in her late teens or twenties in good health and CMV-seropositive.

The genes are TRBV7-9 and TRBJ1-1; tentatively, D is TRBD1 (5 bases). The germline V and J ends were trimmed by 1 base and 0 bases, with 6 bases remaining between them. CDR1 SEHNR and CDR2 FQNEAQ come from the germline V gene (reference sequence). The CDR3 contains 14 residues. CDR3 loop: CASSLGGVNTEAFF. The DNA for the CDR3 is TGTGCCAGCAGCTTAGGGGGGGTGAACACTGAAGCTTTCTTT.

The rearrangement links TRBV30 to TRBJ2-7; 7 nucleotides agree with TRBD1. Germline-derived CDR1 and CDR2 are GTSNPN and SVGIG (reference sequence). The CDR3 loop spans 11 amino acids. Trimming took 4 bases from V and 6 from J; bases not matched to a gene: 3. The CDR3 sequence: CAWTGGVEQYF. The CDR3 DNA sequence: TGTGCCTGGACAGGGGGAGTCGAGCAGTACTTC.

The rearrangement links TRBV7-9 to TRBJ2-1; 9 bases agree with TRBD1. Germline V gives CDR1 SEHNR, CDR2 FQNEAQ (reference sequence). V lost 5 bases, J lost 7 bases, and 9 bases stayed unmatched. The CDR3 spans 15 residues. CDR3 sequence reads: CASSPRQGGWNEQFF. The CDR3 coding sequence is TGTGCCAGCAGCCCCCGACAGGGGGGGTGGAATGAGCAGTTCTTC.

This chain joins TRBV6-6 and TRBJ2-1; the match to TRBD2 covers 7 bases. The CDR3 is 14 amino acids. The germline V gene has CDR1 MNHNY and CDR2 SVGAGI (reference sequence). The junction had 7 bases not matched to a gene; V was cut back by 5 bases and J by 6 bases. The CDR3 DNA reads TGTGCCAGCAGTCCCCTAGCGGCCTTCAATGAGCAGTTCTTC. Its translation: CASSPLAAFNEQFF.

The J gene is TRBJ1-4, the V gene TRBV9; TRBD1 might be the D (6 bases). Germline V gene lookup returns CDR1 SGDLS and CDR2 YYNGEE. This CDR3 comprises 14 residues. V was pared by 0 bases and J by 7 bases, with 10 bases between. The CDR3: CASSVAGEGEKLFF. For the CDR3, the DNA is TGTGCCAGCAGCGTAGCAGGGGAGGGTGAAAAACTGTTTTTT.

The chain is built from TRBV6-5 and TRBJ1-3; D is uncertain. V lost 5 bases, J lost 1 base, and 6 bases lay in between. CDR3 length: 13 amino acids. CDR1 is MNHEY, CDR2 SVGAGI, per germline. The CDR3 is CASSRDSGNTIYF. In DNA form, the CDR3 reads TGTGCCAGCAGTCGGGATTCTGGAAACACCATATATTTT.

Here the CDR3 reads CASSGQYNYGYTF. CDR3 in DNA: TGTGCCAGCAGTGGACAGTATAACTATGGCTACACCTTC. V usage is TRBV6-1 and J usage is TRBJ1-2, with a weak D call TRBD1 (5 bases). The germline V gene encodes CDR1 MNHNS and CDR2 SASEGT. Between the trimmed V and J ends, which lost 4 bases and 1 base, there was a span of 7 bases. The CDR3 loop spans 13 amino acids.

This clone was counted only a few times. V and J are TRBV5-1 and TRBJ2-7; unclear D gene. From germline, CDR1 is SGHRS and CDR2 YFSETQ. Trimming left V 0 bases short and J 5 bases short, with 9 bases between. The CDR3 is 13 residues long. The DNA of the CDR3 is TGCGCCAGCAGCTTGGGTCAGGTCGACGAGCAGTACTTC. It translates to CASSLGQVDEQYF.

This chain links TRBV5-8 with TRBJ2-1, with TRBD1 matching over 9 bases. The CDR3 consists of 15 residues. Per the germline V gene, CDR1 is SGHTS and CDR2 is YDEGEE. The trim removed 3 bases at V and 2 bases at J, leaving 3 bases unmatched. The CDR3 region has the DNA TGTGCCAGCAGCTCCGGGACAGGGACCTACAATGAGCAGTTCTTC. Translating it yields CASSSGTGTYNEQFF. Complete variable domain (other parts from reference TRBV5-8 and TRBJ2-1): EAGVTQSPTHLIKTRGQQATLRCSPISGHTSVYWYQQALGLGLQFLLWYDEGEERNRGNFPPRFSGRQFPNYSSELNVNALELEDSALYLCASSSGTGTYNEQFFGPGTRLTVL.

The sample holds a few counts of this clone. The chain is built from TRBV5-6 and TRBJ1-5; D gene unclear. Trimming shortened V by 3 bases and J by 6 bases, and 16 bases separated the two germline ends. The CDR3 extends over 15 amino acids. Germline V gene lookup returns CDR1 SGHDT and CDR2 YYEEEE. The CDR3 loop is CASSSGFIEGQPQHF. The CDR3 coding sequence is TGTGCCAGCAGCTCGGGTTTTATCGAGGGTCAGCCCCAGCATTTT.

This chain joins TRBV27 and TRBJ1-2; D is unclear. V was trimmed by 6 bases and J by 12 bases, leaving 20 bases between them. The CDR3 spans 13 residues. CDR1 and CDR2 from the germline V gene are MNHEY and SMNVEV (reference sequence). The CDR3: CASRSTPSGRDTF. The CDR3, as DNA: TGTGCCAGCAGGTCAACACCAAGCGGACGGGACACCTTC.

The chain couples TRBV9 to TRBJ2-3; 8 nucleotides agree with TRBD2. This CDR3 spans 15 amino acids. J lost 5 bases, V lost 0 bases, and 5 bases had no gene match. Germline CDR1 reads SGDLS; CDR2 reads YYNGEE. CDR3 protein: CASSVGGAGGDTQYF. In DNA, the CDR3 is TGTGCCAGCAGCGTAGGTGGGGCGGGAGGAGATACGCAGTATTTT.

The V call is TRBV15, the J call TRBJ1-1; D is possibly TRBD1 (5 bases). Trimming cost V 3 bases and J 1 base, with 12 bases left between them. The CDR3 contains 15 residues. Germline V gene sequence: CDR1 LNHNV, CDR2 YYDKDF (reference sequence). The CDR3 loop is CATSSPGGGNTEAFF. For the CDR3, the DNA is TGTGCCACCAGCAGCCCCGGCGGGGGGAACACTGAAGCTTTCTTT.

The V gene is TRBV19, the J gene TRBJ2-2; 8 nucleotides line up with TRBD2. With V trimmed by 4 bases and J by 1 base, 5 bases remained unmatched. Germline-derived CDR1 and CDR2 are LNHDA and SQIVND (reference sequence). CDR3 length equals 16 residues. The CDR3 sequence is CASSKGSGENTGELFF. In DNA form, the CDR3 reads TGTGCCAGTAGTAAGGGTAGCGGGGAGAACACCGGGGAGCTGTTTTTT.

This chain links TRBV6-1 with TRBJ2-1; 10 positions agree with TRBD1. The CDR3 has 14 amino acids. The germline V gene has CDR1 MNHNS and CDR2 SASEGT. J lost 7 bases, V lost 4 bases, and 4 bases had no gene match. CDR3 sequence reads: CASSGLDRGNEQFF. The CDR3, as DNA: TGTGCCAGCAGTGGCCTGGACAGGGGGAATGAGCAGTTCTTC.

The chain uses TRBV14 and TRBJ1-1; possibly TRBD1 for D (5 bases). Trimming removed 0 bases at V and 5 bases at J, with 13 bases between. This CDR3 region has 15 residues. Germline CDR1 reads SGHDN; CDR2 reads FVKESK. CDR3 region: CASSQEHQGSTEAFF. As DNA, the CDR3 is TGTGCCAGCAGCCAAGAACATCAGGGTAGTACTGAAGCTTTCTTT.

V gene TRBV28 combines with J gene TRBJ2-5, with D possibly being TRBD2 (7 bases). Trimming shortened V by 7 bases and J by 5 bases, and 23 bases separated the two germline ends. Germline lookup yields CDR1 MDHEN and CDR2 SYDVKM. There are 16 residues in the CDR3. CDR3 nucleotides: TGTGCCAGCACCGGGGGGCCTGCGGGAGTCCGGGAGACCCAGTACTTC. Translation: CASTGGPAGVRETQYF.

The rearrangement joins TRBV14 to TRBJ2-5, with D possibly being TRBD1 (5 bases). V lost 4 bases and J lost 5, with 5 bases in between. The CDR3 runs 11 residues. Per germline, CDR1 SGHDN and CDR2 FVKESK. The CDR3 DNA sequence: TGTGCCAGCAGCCCAGGGGAGACCCAGTACTTC. This codes for CASSPGETQYF.

This clone has a handful of counts. The J gene is TRBJ1-5, the V gene TRBV27; the D gene is possibly TRBD1 (5 bases). V was cut by 7 bases and J by 6 bases, with 19 bases left in between. The germline V gene has CDR1 MNHEY and CDR2 SMNVEV (reference sequence). The CDR3 has 15 amino acids. The CDR3 here is CASTPAGGSSQPQHF. DNA for the CDR3: TGTGCCAGCACTCCTGCGGGGGGATCGAGTCAGCCCCAGCATTTT.

CDR3 loop: CASSYSNSGGWMFF. The CDR3 nucleotides read TGTGCCAGCAGTTACTCGAACTCCGGGGGGTGGATGTTTTTT. The chain uses TRBV6-5 and TRBJ1-4; tentative D call: TRBD1 (5 bases). The length of the CDR3 is 14 residues. Germline CDR1 MNHEY, CDR2 SVGAGI. V lost 0 bases, J lost 15 bases, and 17 bases lay in between.

V gene TRBV5-6 combines with J gene TRBJ2-7; D gene ambiguous. Germline CDR1 SGHDT, CDR2 YYEEEE. This CDR3 comprises 11 residues. Trimming pared 3 bases from V and 3 bases from J, leaving 4 bases between. In DNA, the CDR3 is TGTGCCAGCAGCTCCGGCTACGAGCAGTACTTC. Translating gives CASSSGYEQYF.